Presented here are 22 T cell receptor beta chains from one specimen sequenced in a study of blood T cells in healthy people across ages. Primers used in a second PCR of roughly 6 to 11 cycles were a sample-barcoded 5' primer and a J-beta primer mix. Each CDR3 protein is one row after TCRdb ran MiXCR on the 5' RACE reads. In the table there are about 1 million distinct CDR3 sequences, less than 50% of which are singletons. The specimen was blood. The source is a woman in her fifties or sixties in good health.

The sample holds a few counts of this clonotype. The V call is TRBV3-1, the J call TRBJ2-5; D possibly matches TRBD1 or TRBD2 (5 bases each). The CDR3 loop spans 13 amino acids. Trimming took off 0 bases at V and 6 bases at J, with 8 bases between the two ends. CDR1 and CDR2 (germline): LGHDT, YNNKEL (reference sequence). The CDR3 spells CASSQDRGQTQYF. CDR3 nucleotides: TGTGCCAGCAGCCAAGATAGGGGACAGACCCAGTACTTC.

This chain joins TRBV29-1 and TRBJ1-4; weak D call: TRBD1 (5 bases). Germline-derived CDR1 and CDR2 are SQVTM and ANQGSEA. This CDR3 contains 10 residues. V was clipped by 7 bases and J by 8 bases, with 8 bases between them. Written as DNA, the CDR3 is TGCAGCGCCGAGGGGGAAAAACTGTTTTTT. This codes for CSAEGEKLFF.

CDR3: CAISELYEQYF. For the CDR3, the DNA is TGTGCCATCAGTGAGTTATACGAGCAGTACTTC. The rearrangement links TRBV10-3 to TRBJ2-7, with no clear D. Deletions cut 1 base from V and 4 bases from J, with 2 bases between. This CDR3 is built from 11 residues. Germline V gene lookup returns CDR1 ENHRY and CDR2 SYGVKD.

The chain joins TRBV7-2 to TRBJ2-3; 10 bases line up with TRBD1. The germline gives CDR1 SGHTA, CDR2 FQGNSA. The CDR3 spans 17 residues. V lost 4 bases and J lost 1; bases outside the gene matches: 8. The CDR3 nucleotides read TGTGCCAGCAGCTCCACCGGGACAGGGGCCCGCACAGATACGCAGTATTTT. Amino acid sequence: CASSSTGTGARTDTQYF.

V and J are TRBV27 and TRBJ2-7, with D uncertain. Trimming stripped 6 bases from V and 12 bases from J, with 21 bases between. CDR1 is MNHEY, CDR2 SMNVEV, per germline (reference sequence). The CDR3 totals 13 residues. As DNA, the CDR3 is TGTGCCAGCAGCTCTTCTCGTGTAGACCCCGGGTACTTC. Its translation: CASSSSRVDPGYF.

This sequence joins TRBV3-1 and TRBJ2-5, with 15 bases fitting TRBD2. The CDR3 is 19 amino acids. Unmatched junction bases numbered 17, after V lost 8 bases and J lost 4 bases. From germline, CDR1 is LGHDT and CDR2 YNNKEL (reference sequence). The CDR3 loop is CASHNNGQPGLAGGETQYF. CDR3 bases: TGTGCCAGCCACAACAATGGACAACCGGGACTAGCGGGAGGAGAGACCCAGTACTTC.

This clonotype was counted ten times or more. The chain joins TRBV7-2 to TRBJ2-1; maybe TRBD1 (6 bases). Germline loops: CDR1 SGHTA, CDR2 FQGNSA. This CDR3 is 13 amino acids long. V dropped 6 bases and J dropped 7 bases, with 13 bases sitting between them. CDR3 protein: CASSLGTFNEQFF. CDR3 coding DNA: TGTGCCAGCAGTCTTGGGACATTTAATGAGCAGTTCTTC.

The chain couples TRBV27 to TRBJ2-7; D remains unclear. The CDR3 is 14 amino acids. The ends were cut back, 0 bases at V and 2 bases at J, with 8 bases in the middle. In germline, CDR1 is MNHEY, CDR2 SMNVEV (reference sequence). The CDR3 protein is CASSLSRLTYEQYF. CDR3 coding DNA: TGTGCCAGCAGTTTATCCAGGCTAACCTACGAGCAGTACTTC.

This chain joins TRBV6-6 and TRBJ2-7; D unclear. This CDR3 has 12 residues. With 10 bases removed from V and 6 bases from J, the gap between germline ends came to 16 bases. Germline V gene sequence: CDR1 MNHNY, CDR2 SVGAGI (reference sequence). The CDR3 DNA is TGTGCCAACAGCTCGGGCCTACCCGAGCAGTACTTC. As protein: CANSSGLPEQYF.

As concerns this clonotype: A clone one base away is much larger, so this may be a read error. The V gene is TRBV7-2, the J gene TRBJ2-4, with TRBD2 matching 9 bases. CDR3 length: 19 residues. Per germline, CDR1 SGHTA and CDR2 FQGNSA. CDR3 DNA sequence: TGTGCCAGCAGCGTAGCGGCTAGCGGGATCCAACTAGCCAAAAACATTCAGTACTTC. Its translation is CASSVAASGIQLAKNIQYF.

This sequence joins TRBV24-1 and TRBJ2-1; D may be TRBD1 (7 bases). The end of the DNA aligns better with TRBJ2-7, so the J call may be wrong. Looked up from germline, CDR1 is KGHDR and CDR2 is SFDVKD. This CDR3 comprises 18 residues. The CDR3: CATSDSQTGDSSYNEQYF. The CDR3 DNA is TGTGCCACCAGTGATTCTCAAACAGGGGACTCCTCCTACAATGAGCAGTACTTC.

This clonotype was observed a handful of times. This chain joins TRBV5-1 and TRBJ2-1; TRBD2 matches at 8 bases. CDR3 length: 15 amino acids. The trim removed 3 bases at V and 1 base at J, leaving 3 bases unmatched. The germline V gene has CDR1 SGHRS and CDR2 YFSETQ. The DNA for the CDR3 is TGCGCCAGCAGCTCTCGGGAGGGGTCCTACAATGAGCAGTTCTTC. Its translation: CASSSREGSYNEQFF.

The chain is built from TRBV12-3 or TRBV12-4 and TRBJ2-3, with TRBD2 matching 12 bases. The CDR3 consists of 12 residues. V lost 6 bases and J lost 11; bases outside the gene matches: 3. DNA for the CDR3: TGTGCCAGCAGACCGACTAGCGGGAGGCAGTATTTT. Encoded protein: CASRPTSGRQYF.

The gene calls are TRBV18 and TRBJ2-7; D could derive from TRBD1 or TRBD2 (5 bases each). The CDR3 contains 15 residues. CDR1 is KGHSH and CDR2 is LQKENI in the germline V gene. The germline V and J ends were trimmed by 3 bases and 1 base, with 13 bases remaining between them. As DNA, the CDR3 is TGTGCCAGCTCACCCCCCGATGGGGGTTCCTACGAGCAGTACTTC. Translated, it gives CASSPPDGGSYEQYF. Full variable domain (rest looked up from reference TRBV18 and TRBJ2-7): NAGVMQNPRHLVRRRGQEARLRCSPMKGHSHVYWYRQLPEEGLKFMVYLQKENIIDESGMPKERFSAEFPKEGPSILRIQQVVRGDSAAYFCASSPPDGGSYEQYFGPGTRLTVT.

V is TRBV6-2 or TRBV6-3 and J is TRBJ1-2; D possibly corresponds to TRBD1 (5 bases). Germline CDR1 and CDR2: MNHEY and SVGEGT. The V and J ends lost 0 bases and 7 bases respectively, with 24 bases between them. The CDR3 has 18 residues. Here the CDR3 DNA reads TGTGCCAGCAGTTACTCCGTTCCTGGCCGGGGGGTCGGGGCTGGCTACACCTTC. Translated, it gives CASSYSVPGRGVGAGYTF.

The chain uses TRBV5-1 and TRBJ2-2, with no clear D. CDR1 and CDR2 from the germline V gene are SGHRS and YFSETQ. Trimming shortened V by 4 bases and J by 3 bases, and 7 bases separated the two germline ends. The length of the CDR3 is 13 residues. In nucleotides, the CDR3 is TGCGCCAGCAGCGTAGACGACACCGGGGAGCTGTTTTTT. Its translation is CASSVDDTGELFF. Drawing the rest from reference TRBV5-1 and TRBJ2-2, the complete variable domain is KAGVTQTPRYLIKTRGQQVTLSCSPISGHRSVSWYQQTPGQGLQFLFEYFSETQRNKGNFPGRFSGRQFSNSRSEMNVSTLELGDSALYLCASSVDDTGELFFGEGSRLTVL.

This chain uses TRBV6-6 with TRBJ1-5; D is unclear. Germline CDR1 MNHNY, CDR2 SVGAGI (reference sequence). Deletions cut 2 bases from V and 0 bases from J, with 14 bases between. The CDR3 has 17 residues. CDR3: CASSYRDGLYSNQPQHF. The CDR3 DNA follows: TGTGCCAGCAGTTACCGCGACGGCCTGTATAGCAATCAGCCCCAGCATTTT.

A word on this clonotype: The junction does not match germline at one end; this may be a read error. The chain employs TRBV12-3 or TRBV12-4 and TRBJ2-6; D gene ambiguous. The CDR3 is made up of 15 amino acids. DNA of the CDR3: TGTGCCAGCGGTTTAAGTGAATCTGGGGCCAACGTCCTGACTTTC. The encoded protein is CASGLSESGANVLTF.

The CDR3 DNA is TGTGCCACCAGCAGAGATGATGTCCGGTCGGGAGAGCAGTACTTC. This encodes CATSRDDVRSGEQYF. The rearrangement joins TRBV15 to TRBJ2-4; the D gene is possibly TRBD2 (6 bases). The V end was cut by 0 bases, the J end by 13 bases, with 19 bases between. CDR1 LNHNV and CDR2 YYDKDF come from the germline V gene (reference sequence). The CDR3 extends over 15 amino acids.

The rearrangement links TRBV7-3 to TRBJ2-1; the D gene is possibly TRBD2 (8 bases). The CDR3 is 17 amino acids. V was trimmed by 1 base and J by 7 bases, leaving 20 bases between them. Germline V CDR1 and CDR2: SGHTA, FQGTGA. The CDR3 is CASSLRAQGLAGNEQFF. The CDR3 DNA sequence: TGTGCCAGCAGCTTAAGGGCACAGGGGCTAGCGGGTAATGAGCAGTTCTTC.

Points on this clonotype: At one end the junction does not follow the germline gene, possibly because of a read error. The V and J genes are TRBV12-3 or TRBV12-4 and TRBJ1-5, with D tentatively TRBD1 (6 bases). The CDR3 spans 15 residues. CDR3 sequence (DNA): TGTGCCGGCAGGGGATTAACCGGGGTCCATCAGCCCCAGCATTTT. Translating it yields CAGRGLTGVHQPQHF.

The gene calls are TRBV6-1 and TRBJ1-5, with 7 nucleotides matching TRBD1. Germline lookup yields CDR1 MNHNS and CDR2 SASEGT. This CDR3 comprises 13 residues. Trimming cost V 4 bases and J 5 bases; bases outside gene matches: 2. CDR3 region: CASSVGTDQPQHF. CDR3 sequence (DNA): TGTGCCAGCAGTGTCGGGACAGATCAGCCCCAGCATTTT.